This TCR beta chain was captured by sequencing in a study of regulatory T cells in long-lasting Graves disease. Whole-study results and caveats: Since the sample size was small, accuracy may have been reduced. TRBV28, TRBJ1-2 and TRBJ2-5 emerged as the favored segments in persistent disease. Persistent patients had more shared public clonotypes (2,741) than new patients (roughly 900).

The time point here: newly diagnosed GD, antithyroid drugs for less than 3 months. Researchers made the TCR library from RNA that was extracted from PBMCs. The ends were cut back, 2 bases at V and 3 bases at J, with 13 bases in the middle. Germline assignment: CDR1 LNHDA and CDR2 SQIVND (reference sequence). This CDR3 contains 15 residues. Researchers made TCR beta libraries by using iRepertoire HTBI primers and running Arm-PCR on CDR3 regions. MiXCR was run by TCRdb on the multiplex PCR reads, yielding one entry per CDR3 protein. The sample includes about 620,000 distinct CDR3 sequences, approximately 15% of them seen just once. With regard to this clonotype: Its cognate antigen is unknown.

The sample was also linked to a second study, of T cells in Graves' hyperthyroidism and ophthalmopathy. Per that study: The HTBI primer set drove a first-round RT-PCR of the TCR CDR3.

The material sequenced was peripheral blood mononuclear cells (PBMCs), taken at new diagnosis, from a patient treated with antithyroid drugs. The chain is built from TRBV19 and TRBJ1-1, with a tentative D call TRBD1 (5 bases). This clonotype was obtained from a woman aged 25 to 39 with Graves disease. CDR3 bases: TGTGCCAGTAGTATAATCCAGGGAATTGACACTGAAGCTTTCTTT. It is translated as CASSIIQGIDTEAFF.